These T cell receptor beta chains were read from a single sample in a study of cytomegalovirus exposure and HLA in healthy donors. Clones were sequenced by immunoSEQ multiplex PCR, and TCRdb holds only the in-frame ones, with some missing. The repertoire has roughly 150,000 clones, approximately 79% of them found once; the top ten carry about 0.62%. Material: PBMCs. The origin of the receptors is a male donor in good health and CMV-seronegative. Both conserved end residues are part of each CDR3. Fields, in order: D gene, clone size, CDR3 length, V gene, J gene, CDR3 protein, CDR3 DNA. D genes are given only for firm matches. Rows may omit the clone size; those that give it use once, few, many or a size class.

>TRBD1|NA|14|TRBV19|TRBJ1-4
CATRQGTTNEKLFF
TGTGCCACCCGACAGGGGACAACTAATGAAAAACTGTTTTTT
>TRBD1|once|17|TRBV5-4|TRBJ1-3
CASSARRDSLGGNTIYF
TGTGCCAGCAGCGCGCGCCGGGACAGTCTTGGTGGAAACACCATATATTTT
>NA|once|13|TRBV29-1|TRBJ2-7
CSVPGGSTYEQYF
TGCAGCGTTCCGGGGGGCAGTACCTACGAGCAGTACTTC
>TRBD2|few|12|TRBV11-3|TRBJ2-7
CASSLGLAGPFF
TGTGCCAGCAGCTTGGGACTAGCGGGGCCTTTTTTC
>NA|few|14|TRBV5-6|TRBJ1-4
CASSFDTGTEKMFF
TGTGCCAGCAGCTTCGACACGGGGACTGAGAAAATGTTTTTT
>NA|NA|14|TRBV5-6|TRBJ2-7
CASSPVAGSAEQYF
TGTGCCAGCAGCCCGGTCGCGGGATCGGCCGAGCAGTACTTC
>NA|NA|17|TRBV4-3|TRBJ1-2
CASSQDTVLAANYGYTF
TGCGCCAGCAGCCAAGATACCGTCCTGGCAGCTAACTATGGCTACACCTTC
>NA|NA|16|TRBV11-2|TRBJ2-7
CASSLVMAAISYEQYF
TGTGCCAGCAGCTTAGTTATGGCAGCGATATCCTACGAGCAGTACTTC
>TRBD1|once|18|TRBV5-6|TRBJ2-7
CASSQGGVRGRVYGEQYF
TGTGCCAGCAGCCAGGGGGGTGTCAGGGGGCGGGTTTATGGCGAGCAGTACTTC
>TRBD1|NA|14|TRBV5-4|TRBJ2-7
CASSIGQGPYEQYF
TGTGCCAGCAGCATCGGACAGGGTCCCTACGAGCAGTACTTC
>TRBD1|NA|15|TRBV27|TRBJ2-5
CASSRQGKNQETQYF
TGTGCCAGCAGCCGACAGGGGAAGAACCAAGAGACCCAGTACTTC
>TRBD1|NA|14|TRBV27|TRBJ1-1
CASSPDRGNTEAFF
TGTGCCAGCAGTCCGGACAGGGGGAACACTGAAGCTTTCTTT
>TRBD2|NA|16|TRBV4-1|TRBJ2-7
CASSQDTSGLSYEQYF
TGCGCCAGCAGCCAAGATACTAGCGGGCTCTCCTACGAGCAGTACTTC
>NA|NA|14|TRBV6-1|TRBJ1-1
CASISYKMNTEAFF
TGTGCCAGCATCTCTTATAAAATGAACACTGAAGCTTTCTTT
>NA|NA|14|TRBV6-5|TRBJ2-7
CASSYFGGNYEQYF
TGTGCCAGCAGTTACTTCGGAGGGAACTACGAGCAGTACTTC
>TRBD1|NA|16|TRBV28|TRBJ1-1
CASSLAGQGADTEAFF
TGTGCCAGCAGTTTGGCAGGACAGGGGGCGGACACTGAAGCTTTCTTT
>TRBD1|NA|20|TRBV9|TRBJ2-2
CASSSNHPGSGTVNTGELFF
TGTGCCAGCAGTAGTAATCACCCGGGATCCGGGACAGTTAACACCGGGGAGCTGTTTTTT
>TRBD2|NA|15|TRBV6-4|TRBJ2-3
CASSQIAGGQDTQYF
TGTGCCAGCAGCCAAATAGCGGGGGGGCAAGATACGCAGTATTTT
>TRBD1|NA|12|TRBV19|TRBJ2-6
CATGAGANVLTF
TGTGCAACAGGGGCTGGGGCCAACGTCCTGACTTTC
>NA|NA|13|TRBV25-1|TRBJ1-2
CASSDQGRRGYTF
TGTGCCAGCAGTGACCAGGGGCGGCGCGGCTACACCTTC
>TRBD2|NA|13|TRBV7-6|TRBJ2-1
CASSRAGEGEQFF
TGTGCCAGCAGCCGGGCGGGGGAGGGTGAGCAGTTCTTC
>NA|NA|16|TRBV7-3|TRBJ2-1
CASSLSSTSWENEQFF
TGTGCCAGCAGCTTAAGTAGTACTAGCTGGGAAAATGAGCAGTTCTTC
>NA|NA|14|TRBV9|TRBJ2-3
CASSVGSGTDTQYF
TGTGCCAGCAGCGTAGGCTCGGGCACAGATACGCAGTATTTT
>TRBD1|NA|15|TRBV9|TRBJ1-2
CASSAGTGDFYGYTF
TGTGCCAGCAGCGCCGGGACAGGGGATTTCTATGGCTACACCTTC
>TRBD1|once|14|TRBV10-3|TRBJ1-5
CAIREGALNQPQHF
TGTGCCATCAGGGAGGGGGCCCTCAATCAGCCCCAGCATTTT
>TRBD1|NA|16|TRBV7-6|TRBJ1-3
CASSLDYGTGGNTIYF
TGTGCCAGCAGCTTAGACTATGGGACAGGAGGAAACACCATATATTTT
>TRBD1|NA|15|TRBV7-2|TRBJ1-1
CASSFSGGRDTEAFF
TGTGCCAGCAGCTTCTCAGGGGGTAGGGACACTGAAGCTTTCTTT
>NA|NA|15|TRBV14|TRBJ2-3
CASSQGNYFTDTQYF
TGTGCCAGCAGCCAAGGCAACTACTTCACAGATACGCAGTATTTT
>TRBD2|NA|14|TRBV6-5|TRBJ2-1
CASSYGGGANEQFF
TGTGCCAGCAGTTACGGCGGGGGGGCAAATGAGCAGTTCTTC
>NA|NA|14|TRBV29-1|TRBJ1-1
CSVDFGGLGTEAFF
TGCAGCGTTGACTTTGGGGGCTTAGGGACTGAAGCTTTCTTT
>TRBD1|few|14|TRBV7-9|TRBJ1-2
CASSGTGVGYGYTF
TGTGCCAGCAGTGGGACAGGGGTAGGGTATGGCTACACCTTC
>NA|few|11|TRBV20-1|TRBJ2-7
CSARSMRGKYF
TGCAGTGCTAGAAGTATGCGAGGAAAGTACTTC
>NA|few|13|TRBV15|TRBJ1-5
CATSRAGNQPQHF
TGTGCCACCAGCAGAGCGGGGAATCAGCCCCAGCATTTT
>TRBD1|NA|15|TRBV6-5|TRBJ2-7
CASSSSGTASYEQYF
TGTGCCAGCAGTTCGTCCGGGACAGCCTCCTACGAGCAGTACTTC
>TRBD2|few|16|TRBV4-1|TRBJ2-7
CASSQALGLADYEQYF
TGCGCCAGCAGCCAAGCCCTCGGACTAGCGGATTACGAGCAGTACTTC
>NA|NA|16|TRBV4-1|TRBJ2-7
CASSQDRGSPADEQYF
TGCGCCAGCAGCCAAGATCGCGGCTCCCCAGCGGACGAGCAGTACTTC
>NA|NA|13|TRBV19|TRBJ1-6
CASRPYSQGPLHF
TGTGCCAGTAGACCTTACTCACAGGGACCCCTCCACTTT
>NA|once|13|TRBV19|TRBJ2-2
CASSRQIPGELFF
TGTGCCAGTAGTAGACAGATTCCCGGGGAGCTGTTTTTT
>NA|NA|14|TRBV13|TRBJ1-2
CASSLNRGNYGYTF
TGTGCCAGCAGCTTAAATCGGGGGAACTATGGCTACACCTTC
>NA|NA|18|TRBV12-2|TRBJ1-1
CASRLAVIGTPWNTEAFF
TGTGCAAGTCGCTTAGCGGTGATTGGGACTCCTTGGAACACTGAAGCTTTCTTT
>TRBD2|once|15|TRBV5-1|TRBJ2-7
CASSPGLADHYEQYF
TGCGCCAGCAGCCCGGGACTAGCGGACCACTACGAGCAGTACTTC
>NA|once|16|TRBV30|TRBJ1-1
CAWDGGLEDWTAEALF
TGTGCCTGGGATGGAGGATTGGAGGATTGGACTGCTGAAGCTCTCTTT
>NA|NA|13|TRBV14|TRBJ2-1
CASSQGPVTEQFF
TGTGCCAGCAGCCAAGGGCCAGTCACTGAGCAGTTCTTC
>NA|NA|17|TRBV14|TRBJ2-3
CASSQAQAGEGTDTQYF
TGTGCCAGCAGCCAGGCCCAAGCGGGTGAGGGGACAGATACGCAGTATTTT
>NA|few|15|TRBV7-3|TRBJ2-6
CASSLRGSGANVLTF
TGTGCCAGCAGCTTAAGAGGGAGTGGGGCCAACGTCCTGACTTTC
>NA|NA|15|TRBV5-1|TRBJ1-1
CASSLSWAGGTEAFF
TGCGCCAGCAGCTTGTCGTGGGCGGGGGGCACTGAAGCTTTCTTT
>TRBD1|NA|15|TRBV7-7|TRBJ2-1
CASSLDRGGYNEQFF
TGTGCCAGCAGCTTAGACAGGGGTGGGTACAATGAGCAGTTCTTC
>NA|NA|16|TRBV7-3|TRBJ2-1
CASSRAAGATYNEQFF
TGTGCCAGCAGCCGCGCCGCGGGGGCAACCTACAATGAGCAGTTCTTC
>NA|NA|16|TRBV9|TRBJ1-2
CASSAARDSTNYGYTF
TGTGCCAGCAGCGCGGCCCGGGACTCAACTAACTATGGCTACACCTTC
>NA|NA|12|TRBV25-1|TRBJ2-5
CATAQGGETQYF
TGTGCCACCGCACAGGGCGGTGAGACCCAGTACTTC
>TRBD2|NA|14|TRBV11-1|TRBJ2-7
CASSQREGPYEQYF
TGTGCCAGCAGCCAACGGGAGGGACCCTACGAGCAGTACTTC
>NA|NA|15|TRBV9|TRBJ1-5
CASSAHGGSNQPQHF
TGTGCCAGCAGCGCCCACGGAGGTAGCAATCAGCCCCAGCATTTT
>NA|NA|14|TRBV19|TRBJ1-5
CASSIWSSNQPQHF
TGTGCCAGTAGTATATGGAGTAGCAATCAGCCCCAGCATTTT